This T cell receptor (beta chain) was recovered during a study of blood T cells in healthy people across ages. Study-level findings and limits: Relative to aged donors, long-lived donors carried more naive CD4+ cells and displayed higher diversity.

Trimming removed 0 bases at V and 8 bases at J, with 7 bases between. The CDR3 loop spans 12 amino acids. CDR1 is MNHNY, CDR2 SVGAGI, per germline (reference sequence). A remark on this clonotype: As yet, its antigen is unknown.

The authors ran a second PCR of 7 to 11 cycles using a sample-barcoded 5' primer and a J-beta primer mix. Each of the samples gave a minimum of 3 million paired-end reads that contained CDR3. One entry per CDR3 protein results from TCRdb running MiXCR on the 5' RACE reads. This repertoire shows fewer than 950,000 distinct CDR3 sequences, around 34% found once; its top ten account for over 10%. The sample comprised blood. V is TRBV6-6 and J is TRBJ1-1; D uncertain. This clonotype originated in a man aged 18-30 years in good health. The CDR3 DNA follows: TGTGCCAGCAGTTACTCCGGGGAAGAAGCTTTCTTT. Amino acids: CASSYSGEEAFF.